At least ten counts were recorded for the clone carrying this T cell receptor beta chain. This sample was included in a study of T cells in Graves' hyperthyroidism and ophthalmopathy. V dropped 4 bases and J dropped 0; count of bases not matched to a gene: 6. The CDR3 contains 16 residues. CDR1 MDHEN and CDR2 SYDVKM come from the germline V gene. TCR beta CDR3 regions were amplified from RNA transcripts. A set of HTBI primers served as the primers for a first-round RT-PCR of the TCR CDR3. TCRdb re-derived calls from the multiplex PCR reads in MiXCR, one entry per CDR3 protein. The sample contains 600,000 to 650,000 distinct CDR3 sequences, about 20% of which appear only once.

Sequenced: blood. This sequence originates from a man aged 25-45 years with Graves' ophthalmopathy. The chain joins TRBV28 to TRBJ2-1; 7 nucleotides match TRBD1. The CDR3 DNA reads TGTGCCAGCAGTTCATGGGACAGTTACTCCTACAATGAGCAGTTCTTC. Amino acids: CASSSWDSYSYNEQFF. Full variable domain (outside the CDR3, taken from reference TRBV28 and TRBJ2-1): DVKVTQSSRYLVKRTGEKVFLECVQDMDHENMFWYRQDPGLGLRLIYFSYDVKMKEKGDIPEGYSVSREKKERFSLILESASTNQTSMYLCASSSWDSYSYNEQFFGPGTRLTVL.